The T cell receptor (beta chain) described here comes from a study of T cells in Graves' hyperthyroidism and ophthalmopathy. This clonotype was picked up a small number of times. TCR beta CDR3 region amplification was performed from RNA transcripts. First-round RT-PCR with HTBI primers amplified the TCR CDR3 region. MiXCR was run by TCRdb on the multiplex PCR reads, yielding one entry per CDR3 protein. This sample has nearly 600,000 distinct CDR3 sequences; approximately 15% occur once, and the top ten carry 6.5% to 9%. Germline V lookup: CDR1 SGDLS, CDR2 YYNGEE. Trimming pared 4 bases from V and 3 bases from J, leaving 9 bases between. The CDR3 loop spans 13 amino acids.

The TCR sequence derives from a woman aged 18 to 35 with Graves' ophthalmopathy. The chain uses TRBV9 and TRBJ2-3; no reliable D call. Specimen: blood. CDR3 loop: CASSIGSTDTQYF. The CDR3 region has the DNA TGTGCCAGCAGCATCGGGTCGACAGATACGCAGTATTTT.